This TCR beta chain was profiled in a study of cytomegalovirus exposure and HLA in healthy donors. Only in-frame clones appear in the TCRdb table, and some are missing; sequencing was by immunoSEQ multiplex PCR. This sample has about 190,000 clones, with about four fifths found just once. The donors belonged to the approximately 120-subject validation cohort, separate from the roughly 710-subject first cohort. Study-wide results and limits: Cytomegalovirus status was reportedly diagnosed by the classifier with high sensitivity and specificity. Rare TCR sequences predominated, though certain public TCRs were found in many donors.

Points on this clone: Its matching antigen is unknown.

Material for sequencing was PBMCs. The sequence derives from a man aged 18 to 29 in good health and CMV-seropositive.

The chain's CDR3 is CASSTTVRGEKLFF. CDR3 nucleotide sequence: TGTGCCAGTAGTACGACGGTTCGGGGTGAAAAACTGTTTTTT. The V gene is TRBV19, the J gene TRBJ1-4; unclear D gene. The length of the CDR3 is 14 residues. V lost 4 bases, J lost 7 bases, and 13 bases lay in between. Per the germline V gene, CDR1 is LNHDA and CDR2 is SQIVND (reference sequence).